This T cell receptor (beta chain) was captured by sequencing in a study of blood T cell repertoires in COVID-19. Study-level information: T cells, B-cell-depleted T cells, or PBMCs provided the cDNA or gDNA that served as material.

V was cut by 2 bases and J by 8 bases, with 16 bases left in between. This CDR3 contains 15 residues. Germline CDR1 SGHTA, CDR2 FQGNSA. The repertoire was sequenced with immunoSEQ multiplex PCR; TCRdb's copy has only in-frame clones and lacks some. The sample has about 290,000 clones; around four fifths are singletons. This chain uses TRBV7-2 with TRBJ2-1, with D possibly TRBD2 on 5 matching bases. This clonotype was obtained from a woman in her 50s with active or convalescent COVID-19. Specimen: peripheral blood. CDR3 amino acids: CASSLFVASGHEQFF. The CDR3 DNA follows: TGTGCCAGCAGCTTATTCGTTGCCAGCGGCCATGAGCAGTTCTTC.